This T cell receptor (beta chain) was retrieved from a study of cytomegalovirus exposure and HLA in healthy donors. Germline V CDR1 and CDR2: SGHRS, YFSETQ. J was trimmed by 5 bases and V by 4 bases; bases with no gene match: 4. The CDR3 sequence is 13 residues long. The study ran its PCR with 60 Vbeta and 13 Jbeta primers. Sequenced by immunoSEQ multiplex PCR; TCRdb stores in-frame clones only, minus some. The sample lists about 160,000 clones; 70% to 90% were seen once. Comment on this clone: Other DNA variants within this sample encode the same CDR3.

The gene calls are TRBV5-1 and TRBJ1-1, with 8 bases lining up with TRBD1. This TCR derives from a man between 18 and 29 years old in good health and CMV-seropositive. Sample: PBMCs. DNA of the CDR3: TGCGCCAGCAGCAGTACAGGGGGAACTGAAGCTTTCTTT. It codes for CASSSTGGTEAFF.